This T cell receptor (beta chain) was recorded in a study of identical twins. Study observations and caveats: Insertions were reduced in abundant cord blood beta clonotypes but not in memory repertoires. Out-of-frame alpha sequences shared by twins showed excess low generation probability.

CDR3 length: 21 amino acids. Concerning this clonotype itself: The antigen remains unidentified.

TCRdb analysed the 5' RACE reads with MiXCR anew, one entry per CDR3 protein. The data show approximately 1.8 million distinct CDR3 sequences, about 32% seen once. Sequences were obtained from cord blood. The chain carries TRBV21-1 and TRBJ2-1; the table's D call of TRBD2 was not tested on the DNA. TRBV21-1 is termed a pseudogene. The receptor was derived from a newborn girl in good health. The DNA of the CDR3 is TGTGCCAGCAGCGCACCAGAGGGTAGGGGCCACGTGGGGAGGGCCTACAATGAGCAGTTCTTC. Translating gives CASSAPEGRGHVGRAYNEQFF.